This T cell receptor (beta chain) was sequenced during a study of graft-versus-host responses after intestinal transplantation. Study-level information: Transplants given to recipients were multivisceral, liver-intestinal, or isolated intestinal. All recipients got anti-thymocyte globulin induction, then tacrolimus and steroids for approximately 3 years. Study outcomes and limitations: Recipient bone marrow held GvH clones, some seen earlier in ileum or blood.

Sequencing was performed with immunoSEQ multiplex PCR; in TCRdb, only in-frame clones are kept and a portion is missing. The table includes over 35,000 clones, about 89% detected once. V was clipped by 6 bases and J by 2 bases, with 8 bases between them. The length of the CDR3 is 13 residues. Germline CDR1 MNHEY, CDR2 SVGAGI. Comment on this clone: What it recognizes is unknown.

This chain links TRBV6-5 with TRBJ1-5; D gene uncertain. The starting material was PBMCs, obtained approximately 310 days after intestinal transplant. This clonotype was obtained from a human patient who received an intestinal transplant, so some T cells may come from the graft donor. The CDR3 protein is CASSRLGNQPQHF. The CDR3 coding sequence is TGTGCCAGCAGCCGGTTGGGCAATCAGCCCCAGCATTTT.